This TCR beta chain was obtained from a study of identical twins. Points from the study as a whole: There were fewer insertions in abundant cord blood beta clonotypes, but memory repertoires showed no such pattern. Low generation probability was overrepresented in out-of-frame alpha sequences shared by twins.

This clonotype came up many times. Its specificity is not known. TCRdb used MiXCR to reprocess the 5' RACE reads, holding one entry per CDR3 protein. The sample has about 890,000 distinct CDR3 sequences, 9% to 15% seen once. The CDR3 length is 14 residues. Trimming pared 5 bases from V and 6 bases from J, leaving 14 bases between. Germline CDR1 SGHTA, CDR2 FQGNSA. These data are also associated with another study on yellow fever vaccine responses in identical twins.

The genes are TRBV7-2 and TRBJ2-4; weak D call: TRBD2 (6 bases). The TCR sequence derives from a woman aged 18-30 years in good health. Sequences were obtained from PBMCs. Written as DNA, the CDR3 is TGTGCCAGCAGCAAACGGGACTTCATAAACATTCAGTACTTC. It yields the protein CASSKRDFINIQYF.